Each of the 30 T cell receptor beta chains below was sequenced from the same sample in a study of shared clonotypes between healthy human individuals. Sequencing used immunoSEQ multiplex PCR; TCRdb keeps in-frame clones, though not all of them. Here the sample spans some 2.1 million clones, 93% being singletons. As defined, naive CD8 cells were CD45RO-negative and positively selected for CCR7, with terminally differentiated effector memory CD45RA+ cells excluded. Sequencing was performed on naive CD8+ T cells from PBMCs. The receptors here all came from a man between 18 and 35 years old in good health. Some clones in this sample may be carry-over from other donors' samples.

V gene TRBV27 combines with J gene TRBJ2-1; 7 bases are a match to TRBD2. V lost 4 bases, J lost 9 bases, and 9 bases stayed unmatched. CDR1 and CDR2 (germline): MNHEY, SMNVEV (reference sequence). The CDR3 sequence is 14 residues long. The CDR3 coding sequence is TGTGCCAGCAGTTGGAACGGGAGGAATGCTGAGCAGTTCTTC. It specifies CASSWNGRNAEQFF.

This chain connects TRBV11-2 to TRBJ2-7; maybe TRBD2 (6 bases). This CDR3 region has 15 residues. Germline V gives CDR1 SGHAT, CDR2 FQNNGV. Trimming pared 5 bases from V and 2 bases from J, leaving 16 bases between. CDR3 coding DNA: TGTGCCAGCAGCCCCGGTCCAGCGGGTGCCTACGAGCAGTACTTC. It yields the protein CASSPGPAGAYEQYF.

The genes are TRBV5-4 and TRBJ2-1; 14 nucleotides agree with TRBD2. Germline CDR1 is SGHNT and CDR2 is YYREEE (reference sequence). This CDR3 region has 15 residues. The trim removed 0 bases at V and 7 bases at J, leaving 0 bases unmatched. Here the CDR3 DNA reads TGTGCCAGCAGCTTGGGACTAGCGGGAGGGAATGAGCAGTTCTTC. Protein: CASSLGLAGGNEQFF.

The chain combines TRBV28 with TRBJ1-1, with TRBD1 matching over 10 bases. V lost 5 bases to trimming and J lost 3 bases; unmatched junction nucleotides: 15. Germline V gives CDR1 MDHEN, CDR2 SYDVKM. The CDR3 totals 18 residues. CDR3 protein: CASSAPVWTGGRDTEAFF. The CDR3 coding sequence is TGTGCCAGCAGTGCCCCCGTTTGGACAGGGGGAAGAGACACTGAAGCTTTCTTT.

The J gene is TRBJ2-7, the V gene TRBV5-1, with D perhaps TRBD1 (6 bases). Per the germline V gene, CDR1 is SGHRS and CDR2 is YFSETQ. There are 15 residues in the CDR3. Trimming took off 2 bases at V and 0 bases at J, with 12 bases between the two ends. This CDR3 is CASSFDRTSSYEQYF. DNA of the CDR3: TGCGCCAGCAGCTTCGACAGGACGAGCTCCTACGAGCAGTACTTC. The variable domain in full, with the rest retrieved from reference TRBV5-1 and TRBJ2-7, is KAGVTQTPRYLIKTRGQQVTLSCSPISGHRSVSWYQQTPGQGLQFLFEYFSETQRNKGNFPGRFSGRQFSNSRSEMNVSTLELGDSALYLCASSFDRTSSYEQYFGPGTRLTVT.

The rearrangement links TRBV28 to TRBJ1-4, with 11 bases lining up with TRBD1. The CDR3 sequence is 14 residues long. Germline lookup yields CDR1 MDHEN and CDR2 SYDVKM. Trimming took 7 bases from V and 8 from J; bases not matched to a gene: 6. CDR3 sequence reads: CASNPGTGGEKLFF. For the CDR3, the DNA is TGTGCCAGCAACCCCGGGACAGGGGGGGAAAAACTGTTTTTT.

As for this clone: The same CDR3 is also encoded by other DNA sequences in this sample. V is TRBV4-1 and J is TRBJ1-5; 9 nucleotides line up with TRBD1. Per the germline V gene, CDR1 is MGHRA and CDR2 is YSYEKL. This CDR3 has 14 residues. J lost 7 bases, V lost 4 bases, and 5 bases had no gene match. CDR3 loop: CASSLGQGSQPQHF. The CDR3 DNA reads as TGCGCCAGCAGCCTGGGACAGGGCAGCCAGCCCCAGCATTTT.

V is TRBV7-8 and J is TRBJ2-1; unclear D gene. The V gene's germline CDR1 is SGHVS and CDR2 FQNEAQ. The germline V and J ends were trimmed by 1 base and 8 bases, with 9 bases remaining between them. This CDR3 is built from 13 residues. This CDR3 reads CASSLVGTHEQFF. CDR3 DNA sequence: TGTGCCAGCAGCTTAGTGGGAACCCATGAGCAGTTCTTC.

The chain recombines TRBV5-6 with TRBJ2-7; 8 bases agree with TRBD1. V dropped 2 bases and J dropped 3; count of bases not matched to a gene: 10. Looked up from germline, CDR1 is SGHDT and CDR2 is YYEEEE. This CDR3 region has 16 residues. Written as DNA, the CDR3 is TGTGCCAGCAGCTTATTGCCAGGGGGCTACAACTACGAGCAGTACTTC. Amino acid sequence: CASSLLPGGYNYEQYF.

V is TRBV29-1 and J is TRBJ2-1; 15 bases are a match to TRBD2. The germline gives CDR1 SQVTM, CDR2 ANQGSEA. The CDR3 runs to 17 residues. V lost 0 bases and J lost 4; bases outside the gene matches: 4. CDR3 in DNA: TGCAGCGTTGAAGATCGGACTAGCGGGAGGGAATACAATGAGCAGTTCTTC. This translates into CSVEDRTSGREYNEQFF.

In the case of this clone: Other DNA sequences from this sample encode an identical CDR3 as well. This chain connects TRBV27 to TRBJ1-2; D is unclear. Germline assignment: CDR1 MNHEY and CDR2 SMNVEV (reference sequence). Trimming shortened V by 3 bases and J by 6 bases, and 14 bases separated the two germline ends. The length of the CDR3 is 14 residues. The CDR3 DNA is TGTGCCAGCAGTTTTCGGGGTACCGGGCATGGCTACACCTTC. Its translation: CASSFRGTGHGYTF.

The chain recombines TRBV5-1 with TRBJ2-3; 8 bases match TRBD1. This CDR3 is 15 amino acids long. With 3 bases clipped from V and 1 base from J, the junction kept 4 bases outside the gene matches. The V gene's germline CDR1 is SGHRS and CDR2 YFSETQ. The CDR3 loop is CASSWGQAGTDTQYF. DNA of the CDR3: TGCGCCAGCAGCTGGGGACAGGCGGGCACAGATACGCAGTATTTT.

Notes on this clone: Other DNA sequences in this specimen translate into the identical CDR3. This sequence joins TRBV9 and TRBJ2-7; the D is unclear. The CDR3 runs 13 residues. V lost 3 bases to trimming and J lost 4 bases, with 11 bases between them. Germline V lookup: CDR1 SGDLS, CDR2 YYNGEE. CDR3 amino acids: CASSAGDGYEQYF. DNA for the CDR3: TGTGCCAGCAGCGCCGGAGATGGGTACGAGCAGTACTTC.

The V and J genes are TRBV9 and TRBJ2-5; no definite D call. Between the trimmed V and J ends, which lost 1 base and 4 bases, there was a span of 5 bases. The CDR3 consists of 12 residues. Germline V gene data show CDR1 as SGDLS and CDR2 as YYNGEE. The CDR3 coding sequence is TGTGCCAGCAGCGTACCGAGAGAGACCCAGTACTTC. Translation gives CASSVPRETQYF.

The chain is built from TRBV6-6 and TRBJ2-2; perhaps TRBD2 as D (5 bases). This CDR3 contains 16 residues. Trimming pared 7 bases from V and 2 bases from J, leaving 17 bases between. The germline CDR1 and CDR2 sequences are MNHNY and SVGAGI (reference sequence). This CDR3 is CASIDKDGINTGELFF. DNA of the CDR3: TGTGCCAGCATCGACAAGGACGGGATTAACACCGGGGAGCTGTTTTTT.

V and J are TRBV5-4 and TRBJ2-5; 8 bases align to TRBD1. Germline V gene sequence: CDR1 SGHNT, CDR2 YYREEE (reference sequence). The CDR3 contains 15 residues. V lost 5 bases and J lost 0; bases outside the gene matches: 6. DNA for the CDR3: TGTGCCAGCAGGGGGGACAGGATGGACCAAGAGACCCAGTACTTC. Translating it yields CASRGDRMDQETQYF.

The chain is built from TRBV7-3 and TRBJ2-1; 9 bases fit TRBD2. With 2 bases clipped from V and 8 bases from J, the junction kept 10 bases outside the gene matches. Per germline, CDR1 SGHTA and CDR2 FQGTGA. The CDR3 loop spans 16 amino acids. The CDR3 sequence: CASSLQEVAGVDEQFF. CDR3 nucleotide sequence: TGTGCCAGCAGCTTACAGGAAGTAGCGGGAGTCGATGAGCAGTTCTTC.

For the CDR3, the DNA is TGTGCCACCAGCGGACCTGAGCGGTTACCCTACAATGAGCAGTTCTTC. As protein: CATSGPERLPYNEQFF. J is TRBJ2-1 and V is TRBV15; possibly TRBD2 for D (5 bases). This CDR3 spans 16 amino acids. The germline V and J ends were trimmed by 5 bases and 2 bases, with 16 bases remaining between them. Germline V gives CDR1 LNHNV, CDR2 YYDKDF (reference sequence).

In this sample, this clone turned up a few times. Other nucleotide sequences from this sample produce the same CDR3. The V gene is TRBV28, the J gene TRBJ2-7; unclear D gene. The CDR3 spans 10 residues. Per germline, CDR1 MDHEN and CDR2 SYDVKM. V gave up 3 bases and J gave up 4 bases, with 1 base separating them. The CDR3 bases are TGTGCCAGCAGTTTGTACGAGCAGTACTTC. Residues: CASSLYEQYF.

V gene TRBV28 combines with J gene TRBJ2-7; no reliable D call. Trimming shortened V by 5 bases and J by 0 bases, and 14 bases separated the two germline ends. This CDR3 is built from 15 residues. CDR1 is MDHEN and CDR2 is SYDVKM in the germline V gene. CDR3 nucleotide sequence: TGTGCCAGCAGTGAATGGGCAGAAAGCTCCTACGAGCAGTACTTC. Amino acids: CASSEWAESSYEQYF.

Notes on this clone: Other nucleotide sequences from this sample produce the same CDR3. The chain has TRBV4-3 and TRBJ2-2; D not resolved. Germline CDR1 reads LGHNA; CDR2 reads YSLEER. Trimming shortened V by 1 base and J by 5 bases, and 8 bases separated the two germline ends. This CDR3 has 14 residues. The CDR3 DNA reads TGCGCCAGCAGCCAAGTTGAAGGAACCGGGGAGCTGTTTTTT. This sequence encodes CASSQVEGTGELFF.

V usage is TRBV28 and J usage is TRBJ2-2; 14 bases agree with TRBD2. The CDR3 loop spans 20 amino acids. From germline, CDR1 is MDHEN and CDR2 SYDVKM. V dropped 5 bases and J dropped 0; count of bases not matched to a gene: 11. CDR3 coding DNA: TGTGCCAGCAGTCTCTGGACTAGCGGGAGGCCCAGTCCGAACACCGGGGAGCTGTTTTTT. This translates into CASSLWTSGRPSPNTGELFF.

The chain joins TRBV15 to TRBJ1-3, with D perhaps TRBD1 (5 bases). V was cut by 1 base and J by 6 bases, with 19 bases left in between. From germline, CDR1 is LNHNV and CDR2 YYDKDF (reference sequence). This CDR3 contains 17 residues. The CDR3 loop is CATSRAIRGQVVNTIYF. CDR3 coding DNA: TGTGCCACCAGCAGAGCCATACGGGGCCAGGTGGTAAACACCATATATTTT.

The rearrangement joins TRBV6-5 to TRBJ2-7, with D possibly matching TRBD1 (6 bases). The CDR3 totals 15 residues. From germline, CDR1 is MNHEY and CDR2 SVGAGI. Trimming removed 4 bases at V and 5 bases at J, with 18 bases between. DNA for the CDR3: TGTGCCAGCAGTTTCTCCACAGGGTGGTCCAACGAGCAGTACTTC. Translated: CASSFSTGWSNEQYF.

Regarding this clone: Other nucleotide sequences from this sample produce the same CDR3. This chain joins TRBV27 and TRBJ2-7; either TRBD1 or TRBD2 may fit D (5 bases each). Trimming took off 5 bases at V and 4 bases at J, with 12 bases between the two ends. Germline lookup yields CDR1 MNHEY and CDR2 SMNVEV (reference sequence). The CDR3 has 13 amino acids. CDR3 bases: TGTGCCAGCAGTCTCCCTGGGGGATACGAGCAGTACTTC. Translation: CASSLPGGYEQYF.

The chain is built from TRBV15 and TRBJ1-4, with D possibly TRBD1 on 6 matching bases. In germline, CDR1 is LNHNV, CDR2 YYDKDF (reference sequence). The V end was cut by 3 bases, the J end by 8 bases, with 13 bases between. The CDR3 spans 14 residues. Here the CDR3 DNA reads TGTGCCACCAGCAGTAGACAGGCTTGGGAAAAACTGTTTTTT. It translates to CATSSRQAWEKLFF.

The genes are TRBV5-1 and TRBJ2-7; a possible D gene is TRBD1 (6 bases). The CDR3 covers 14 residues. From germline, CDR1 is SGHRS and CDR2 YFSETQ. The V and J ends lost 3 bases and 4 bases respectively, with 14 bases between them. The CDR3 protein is CASSSTGGGYEQYF. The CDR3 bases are TGCGCCAGCAGCTCGACTGGGGGCGGGTACGAGCAGTACTTC.

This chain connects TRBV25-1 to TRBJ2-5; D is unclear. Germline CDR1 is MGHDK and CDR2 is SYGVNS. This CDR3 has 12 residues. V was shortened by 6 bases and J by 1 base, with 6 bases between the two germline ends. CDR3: CASRNFQETQYF. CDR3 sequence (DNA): TGTGCCAGCAGAAACTTCCAAGAGACCCAGTACTTC.

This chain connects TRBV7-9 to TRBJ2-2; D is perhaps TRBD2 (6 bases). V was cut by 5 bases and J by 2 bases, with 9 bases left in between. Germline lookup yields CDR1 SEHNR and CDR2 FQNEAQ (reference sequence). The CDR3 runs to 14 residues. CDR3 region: CASSRDLNTGELFF. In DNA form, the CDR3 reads TGTGCCAGCAGCCGGGACTTAAACACCGGGGAGCTGTTTTTT.

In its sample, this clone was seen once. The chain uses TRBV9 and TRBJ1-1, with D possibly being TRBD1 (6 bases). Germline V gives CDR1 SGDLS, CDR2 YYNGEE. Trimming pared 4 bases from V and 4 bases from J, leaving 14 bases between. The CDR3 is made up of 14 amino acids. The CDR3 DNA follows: TGTGCCAGCAGCTCCCGGGGGGCGGGCACTGAAGCTTTCTTT. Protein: CASSSRGAGTEAFF.